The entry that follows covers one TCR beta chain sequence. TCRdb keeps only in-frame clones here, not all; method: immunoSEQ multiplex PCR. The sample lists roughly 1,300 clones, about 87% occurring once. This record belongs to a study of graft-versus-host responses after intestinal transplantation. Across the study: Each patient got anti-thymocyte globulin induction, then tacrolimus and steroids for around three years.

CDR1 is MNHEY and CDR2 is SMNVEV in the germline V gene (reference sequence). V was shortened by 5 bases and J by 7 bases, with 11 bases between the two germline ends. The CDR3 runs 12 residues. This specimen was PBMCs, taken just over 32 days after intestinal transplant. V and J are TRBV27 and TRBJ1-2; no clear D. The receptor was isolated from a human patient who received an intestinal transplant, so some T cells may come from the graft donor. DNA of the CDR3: TGTGCCAGCAGTCCCGCCGGGGTTGGCTACACCTTC. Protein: CASSPAGVGYTF.